The 28 T cell receptor beta chains given below trace back to one sample, sequenced in a study of regulatory T cells in long-lasting Graves disease. As to time point: persistent/refractory GD, antithyroid drugs over 5 years with positive TRAb. From PBMCs, RNA was extracted and then used to make the TCR library. Both iRepertoire HTBI primers and Arm-PCR of CDR3 regions were used to build the TCR beta libraries. TCRdb ran MiXCR on the multiplex PCR reads and lists one entry per CDR3 protein. Altogether about 470,000 distinct CDR3 sequences are present, around a fifth being singletons, with the ten largest covering roughly 6.9%. Specimen: peripheral blood mononuclear cells (PBMCs), collected when the disease was refractory, from a patient treated with antithyroid drugs. These receptors originate from a female donor with Graves disease.

The sample holds many counts of this clonotype. The chain employs TRBV4-3 and TRBJ2-7, with 7 bases aligning to TRBD1. The germline V gene encodes CDR1 LGHNA and CDR2 YSLEER. The CDR3 consists of 13 residues. J gave up 6 bases and V 1 base, and 3 bases lay outside the gene matches. CDR3 in DNA: TGCGCCAGCAGCCAAGCACAGGGGAGCGAGCAGTACTTC. Translated, it gives CASSQAQGSEQYF.

Many counts were recorded for this clonotype. J is TRBJ1-4 and V is TRBV24-1; D is unresolved. The CDR3 sequence is 14 residues long. The ends were cut back, 4 bases at V and 8 bases at J, with 13 bases in the middle. CDR1 and CDR2 from the germline V gene are KGHDR and SFDVKD. The DNA of the CDR3 is TGTGCCACCAGTGACAGCCTTAGAGCCGAAAAACTGTTTTTT. Translation gives CATSDSLRAEKLFF.

Regarding this clonotype: A much larger clone lies a single base off, so this may be a read error. The rearrangement joins TRBV7-2 to TRBJ1-1; D gene unclear. The CDR3 consists of 13 residues. Germline-derived CDR1 and CDR2 are SGHTA and FQGNSA. The CDR3 DNA reads TGTGCCGGCAGCACCGATCATAACACTGAAGCTTTCTTT. It specifies CAGSTDHNTEAFF.

This rearrangement joins TRBV10-1 to TRBJ1-1; D is unclear. Germline-derived CDR1 and CDR2 are WNHNN and SYGVQD (reference sequence). The germline V and J ends were trimmed by 6 bases and 1 base, with 9 bases remaining between them. The CDR3 runs to 13 residues. CDR3 residues: CASRKAENTEAFF. The CDR3 DNA reads TGCGCCAGCAGAAAGGCAGAGAACACTGAAGCTTTCTTT.

This clonotype appeared many times. The chain links TRBV12-3 or TRBV12-4 to TRBJ1-6; no clear D. CDR3 length: 14 residues. The ends were cut back, 6 bases at V and 9 bases at J, with 15 bases in the middle. The CDR3 protein is CASSLGRHGSPLHF. In DNA form, the CDR3 reads TGTGCCAGCAGCCTCGGGAGACACGGTTCACCCCTCCACTTT.

The chain combines TRBV2 with TRBJ2-1, with a tentative D call TRBD1 (6 bases). The CDR3 extends over 16 amino acids. V was pared by 6 bases and J by 0 bases, with 15 bases between. Germline assignment: CDR1 SNHLY and CDR2 FYNNEI. The CDR3 region is CASSGDIRSSYNEQFF. The CDR3 bases are TGTGCCAGCAGCGGGGACATCCGGAGCTCCTACAATGAGCAGTTCTTC.

This clonotype was recorded many times. This chain joins TRBV28 and TRBJ2-5, with 11 bases that match TRBD1. Germline V gene sequence: CDR1 MDHEN, CDR2 SYDVKM. V lost 6 bases, J lost 1 base, and 7 bases stayed unmatched. CDR3 length: 16 amino acids. CDR3 in amino acids: CASRIPGQGVQETQYF. The CDR3 region has the DNA TGTGCCAGCAGAATACCGGGACAGGGGGTCCAAGAGACCCAGTACTTC.

As to this clonotype: A clone one base away is much larger, so this may be a read error. Here the CDR3 reads CAGSPLPQGHGYTF. The DNA for the CDR3 is TGTGCCGGCAGCCCTCTTCCCCAGGGCCATGGCTACACCTTC. V is TRBV7-3 and J is TRBJ1-2, with TRBD1 as a possible D gene (5 bases). Germline-derived CDR1 and CDR2 are SGHTA and FQGTGA. The length of the CDR3 is 14 residues. Based on the CDR3 plus reference TRBV7-3 and TRBJ1-2, the full variable domain is GAGVSQTPSNKVTEKGKYVELRCDPISGHTALYWYRQSLGQGPEFLIYFQGTGAADDSGLPNDRFFAVRPEGSVSTLKIQRTERGDSAVYLCAGSPLPQGHGYTFGSGTRLTVV.

The chain links TRBV27 to TRBJ2-6, with 9 bases lining up with TRBD1. This CDR3 spans 19 amino acids. The ends lost 3 bases at V and 2 bases at J; junction bases unmatched: 11. Germline V lookup: CDR1 MNHEY, CDR2 SMNVEV (reference sequence). Here the CDR3 reads CASSFISRTGVAGANVLTF. DNA of the CDR3: TGTGCCAGCAGTTTTATATCAAGGACAGGGGTCGCTGGGGCCAACGTCCTGACTTTC.

This clonotype was counted ten times or more. The chain employs TRBV6-1 and TRBJ1-1; D is uncertain. The CDR3 loop spans 13 amino acids. CDR1 and CDR2 from the germline V gene are MNHNS and SASEGT. Trimming cost V 7 bases and J 4 bases, with 13 bases left between them. The CDR3 DNA sequence: TGTGCCAGCAACCAAGGGTTTCGCACTGAAGCTTTCTTT. Translated, it gives CASNQGFRTEAFF.

The chain uses TRBV2 and TRBJ1-6; 9 nucleotides match TRBD1. J was trimmed by 9 bases and V by 6 bases; bases with no gene match: 15. Germline-derived CDR1 and CDR2 are SNHLY and FYNNEI. There are 17 residues in the CDR3. CDR3 protein: CASSPEVPDRGVSPLHF. For the CDR3, the DNA is TGTGCCAGCAGCCCAGAAGTTCCCGACAGGGGGGTTTCACCCCTCCACTTT.

At least ten counts were recorded for this clonotype. V is TRBV12-3 or TRBV12-4 and J is TRBJ1-1; D remains unclear. This CDR3 is 16 amino acids long. The V end was cut by 5 bases, the J end by 0 bases, with 16 bases between. CDR3 in DNA: TGTGCCAGCAGTCTAGACATACTGGTAATGAACACTGAAGCTTTCTTT. Amino acids: CASSLDILVMNTEAFF.

Concerning this clonotype itself: Possible read error: a much larger clone is one base away. This CDR3 is missing its conserved last phenylalanine or tryptophan, likely due to a read error. The gene calls are TRBV28 and TRBJ2-7; D might be TRBD2 (5 bases). The germline gives CDR1 MDHEN, CDR2 SYDVKM. The CDR3 consists of 16 residues. With 2 bases removed from V and 7 bases from J, the gap between germline ends came to 21 bases. CDR3 region: CASSLAPLGPGGEQYI. CDR3 nucleotide sequence: TGTGCCAGCAGTTTAGCCCCGTTAGGCCCAGGCGGGGAGCAGTACATC.

The chain is built from TRBV5-5 and TRBJ1-5; D is perhaps TRBD1 (5 bases). The CDR3 sequence is 13 residues long. Per germline, CDR1 SGHKS and CDR2 YYEKEE (reference sequence). The V gene lost 4 bases and the J gene lost 5 bases, with 10 bases spanning the gap. CDR3 sequence: CASSPGADQPQHF. As DNA, the CDR3 is TGTGCCAGCAGCCCCGGGGCGGATCAGCCCCAGCATTTT.

The chain has TRBV6-2 or TRBV6-3 and TRBJ1-6; D is perhaps TRBD1 (5 bases). The CDR3 is 14 amino acids. Germline V gives CDR1 MNHEY, CDR2 SVGEGT. Trimming removed 5 bases at V and 8 bases at J, with 13 bases between. CDR3 in DNA: TGTGCCAGCAGTGCTGGGACCGACTATTCACCCCTCCACTTT. This codes for CASSAGTDYSPLHF.

The sample holds many counts of this clonotype. The V and J genes are TRBV2 and TRBJ2-5; the D is unclear. CDR3 length: 15 residues. The germline V gene encodes CDR1 SNHLY and CDR2 FYNNEI. Trimming removed 6 bases from V and 0 bases from J, with 14 bases in between. CDR3 region: CASSVLNLYQETQYF. The CDR3 DNA follows: TGTGCCAGCAGCGTACTGAATTTGTACCAAGAGACCCAGTACTTC.

There are many counts of this clonotype. The J gene is TRBJ2-5, the V gene TRBV20-1; 7 bases are shared with TRBD2. Trimming removed 3 bases from V and 1 base from J; junction bases left unmatched: 8. This CDR3 spans 15 amino acids. The germline CDR1 and CDR2 sequences are DFQATT and SNEGSKA (reference sequence). Written as DNA, the CDR3 is TGCAGTGCTAGCCTTCCTGGGGGGGGCCAAGAGACCCAGTACTTC. The encoded protein is CSASLPGGGQETQYF.

The chain joins TRBV19 to TRBJ2-7; TRBD1 matches 9 bases. Trimming took 4 bases from V and 5 from J; bases not matched to a gene: 9. The CDR3 covers 15 residues. CDR1 and CDR2 (germline): LNHDA, SQIVND (reference sequence). CDR3 amino acids: CASSTLQGARNEQYF. As DNA, the CDR3 is TGTGCCAGTAGTACTTTACAGGGGGCGCGCAACGAGCAGTACTTC.

This rearrangement joins TRBV6-2 or TRBV6-3 to TRBJ2-7; D is undetermined. Between the trimmed V and J ends, which lost 5 bases and 5 bases, there was a span of 13 bases. The CDR3 has 13 residues. Germline CDR1 MNHEY, CDR2 SVGEGT. The CDR3 here is CASSPRPRNEQYF. CDR3 sequence (DNA): TGTGCCAGCAGTCCCCGGCCGAGGAACGAGCAGTACTTC.

The chain couples TRBV28 to TRBJ2-5; D possibly corresponds to TRBD1 (5 bases). V was pared by 4 bases and J by 0 bases, with 18 bases between. This CDR3 spans 17 amino acids. Germline V lookup: CDR1 MDHEN, CDR2 SYDVKM. The CDR3 reads CASSSWGANSNQETQYF. In DNA, the CDR3 is TGTGCCAGCAGTTCTTGGGGCGCAAACTCCAACCAAGAGACCCAGTACTTC.

In this sample, this clonotype turned up many times. This chain joins TRBV2 and TRBJ1-4; 8 bases are a match to TRBD1. The junction had 4 bases not matched to a gene; V was cut back by 7 bases and J by 0 bases. Looked up from germline, CDR1 is SNHLY and CDR2 is FYNNEI. The CDR3 is 15 amino acids. CDR3 nucleotide sequence: TGTGCCAGCAAAGGACAGGGAGCAACTAATGAAAAACTGTTTTTT. The encoded protein is CASKGQGATNEKLFF.

The sample holds many counts of this clonotype. This rearrangement joins TRBV6-1 to TRBJ2-5; 7 bases agree with TRBD1. The length of the CDR3 is 16 residues. The V gene end was trimmed by 4 bases and the J gene end by 3 bases; junction bases not matched to a gene: 11. Germline V lookup: CDR1 MNHNS, CDR2 SASEGT. The CDR3, as DNA: TGTGCCAGCAGTGGAGTAGGGACAGACGAAAAAGAGACCCAGTACTTC. This translates into CASSGVGTDEKETQYF.

The genes are TRBV19 and TRBJ1-2; D possibly corresponds to TRBD1 (5 bases). This CDR3 is 14 amino acids long. The germline V and J ends were trimmed by 5 bases and 1 base, with 11 bases remaining between them. The germline CDR1 and CDR2 sequences are LNHDA and SQIVND (reference sequence). The CDR3 DNA is TGTGCCAGTAGTGTCGGTAGGGGTAACTATGGCTACACCTTC. Amino acids: CASSVGRGNYGYTF.

This clonotype was found many times. The rearrangement links TRBV6-2 or TRBV6-3 to TRBJ1-5; D not certain. V dropped 2 bases and J dropped 4 bases, with 9 bases sitting between them. This CDR3 contains 14 residues. Germline CDR1 and CDR2: MNHEY and SVGEGT. The CDR3 sequence: CASSYRAGNQPQHF. CDR3 DNA sequence: TGTGCCAGCAGTTACAGGGCAGGTAATCAGCCCCAGCATTTT.

This clonotype occurred many times. The chain recombines TRBV2 with TRBJ1-2; 8 positions agree with TRBD1. The germline V gene encodes CDR1 SNHLY and CDR2 FYNNEI. After removal of 1 base from V and 6 bases from J, the junction contained 16 bases not matched to a gene. The CDR3 loop spans 18 amino acids. CDR3 sequence reads: CASSEGWQGAVSGNGYTF. The DNA of the CDR3 is TGTGCCAGCAGTGAAGGATGGCAGGGGGCGGTCTCTGGGAATGGCTACACCTTC.

The chain joins TRBV19 to TRBJ2-7, with TRBD2 identical over 10 bases. Germline CDR1 reads LNHDA; CDR2 reads SQIVND (reference sequence). The CDR3 length is 15 residues. J gave up 6 bases and V 7 bases, and 12 bases lay outside the gene matches. In nucleotides, the CDR3 is TGTGCCAGTACCCAAGCGGGAGGGCCCGTCGGCGAGCAGTACTTC. Its translation is CASTQAGGPVGEQYF.

As to this clonotype: Possible read error: a much larger clone is one base away. Without the conserved terminal phenylalanine or tryptophan, this CDR3 likely stems from a read error. The rearrangement links TRBV12-3 or TRBV12-4 to TRBJ1-1; 9 positions match TRBD1. This CDR3 has 13 residues. Trimming cost V 7 bases and J 5 bases; bases outside gene matches: 5. The CDR3 spells CASNRGQGTEAFY. The CDR3 nucleotides read TGTGCCAGCAACCGAGGACAGGGGACTGAAGCTTTCTAT.

This chain connects TRBV27 to TRBJ2-7; D gene unclear. V was pared by 4 bases and J by 7 bases, with 11 bases between. The CDR3 extends over 12 amino acids. Germline assignment: CDR1 MNHEY and CDR2 SMNVEV (reference sequence). CDR3 residues: CASSYVLGEQYF. CDR3 coding DNA: TGTGCCAGCAGTTACGTACTGGGGGAGCAGTACTTC.